The rows below give T cell receptor beta chains drawn from one sample of a study of T cell responses to AZD1222 COVID-19 vaccine. Profiled with immunoSEQ multiplex PCR; TCRdb holds only in-frame clones, not every one. The sample gives more than 85,000 clones, roughly 90% of which show up once; about 2.6% is in the top ten. The sequenced sample was peripheral blood, obtained 28 days after the second AZD1222 dose. The receptors were sampled from an adult who received the AZD1222 COVID-19 vaccine. Each CDR3 is given with its conserved first and last residue. A D gene is named only where the DNA matches it firmly. The size of a clone is reported for some rows only, either as once, few or many, or as a class for expanded clones.

J gene,V gene,D gene,clone size,CDR3 protein,CDR3 DNA
TRBJ1-2,TRBV6-5,TRBD1,.,CASSTAQGASYGYTF,TGTGCCAGCAGCACTGCGCAGGGGGCGTCCTATGGCTACACCTTC
TRBJ2-7,TRBV6-5,TRBD1,few,CASSPNGDSSYEQYF,TGTGCCAGCAGTCCAAATGGGGACAGCTCCTACGAGCAGTACTTC
TRBJ2-5,TRBV7-3,TRBD2,.,CASSSGPSGGRSGQYF,TGTGCCAGCAGCTCGGGCCCCAGCGGGGGTCGGAGTGGCCAGTACTTC
TRBJ2-7,TRBV12-3/TRBV12-4,.,.,CASSLSAYEQYF,TGTGCCAGCAGTTTGTCGGCCTACGAGCAGTACTTC
TRBJ2-5,TRBV13,.,.,CASSLNAGQETQYF,TGTGCCAGCAGCTTAAATGCGGGGCAAGAGACCCAGTACTTC
TRBJ2-7,TRBV21-1,.,few,CASSNDQDEQYF,TGTGCCAGCAGCAACGACCAGGACGAGCAGTACTTC
TRBJ2-7,TRBV3-1/TRBV3-2,TRBD1,.,CASSQTSGGSYEQYF,TGTGCCAGCAGCCAGACGTCAGGGGGTTCCTACGAGCAGTACTTC
TRBJ2-5,TRBV21-1,.,.,CASSKLRTSQETQYF,TGTGCCAGCAGCAAACTCCGGACGTCTCAAGAGACCCAGTACTTC
TRBJ2-7,TRBV5-4,TRBD1,.,CASSGGQGVYEQYF,TGTGCCAGCAGCGGGGGACAGGGGGTCTACGAGCAGTACTTC
TRBJ1-2,TRBV7-2,TRBD1,.,CASSPAGGQNIYGYTF,TGTGCCAGCAGCCCAGCGGGGGGACAGAATATTTATGGCTACACCTTC
TRBJ1-2,TRBV6-2/TRBV6-3,.,few,CASSSLGTIYGYTF,TGTGCCAGCAGTTCCCTTGGGACAATCTATGGCTACACCTTC
TRBJ2-5,TRBV13,TRBD2,once,CASSLRALLAFPQETQYF,TGTGCCAGCAGCTTAAGGGCCTTACTAGCGTTCCCTCAAGAGACCCAGTACTTC
TRBJ1-2,TRBV5-5,.,.,CASSGRDGGNYGYTF,TGTGCCAGCAGCGGCAGGGACGGGGGTAACTATGGCTACACCTTC
TRBJ1-1,TRBV11-1,.,.,CASSPGIENTEAFF,TGTGCCAGCAGCCCGGGGATCGAGAACACTGAAGCTTTCTTT
TRBJ1-1,TRBV7-3,.,.,CASSLLGDDTEAFF,TGTGCCAGCAGCTTACTGGGGGATGACACTGAAGCTTTCTTT
TRBJ2-3,TRBV12-5,TRBD1,.,CASGRGQSTDTQYF,TGTGCTAGTGGTAGGGGACAGTCCACAGATACGCAGTATTTT
TRBJ1-1,TRBV3-1/TRBV3-2,.,.,CASSQEMGYAFF,TGTGCCAGCAGCCAAGAGATGGGGTATGCTTTCTTT
TRBJ1-6,TRBV9,TRBD1,once,CASSVGTGDSPLHF,TGTGCCAGCAGCGTAGGGACAGGGGATTCACCCCTCCACTTT
TRBJ2-2,TRBV9,.,.,CASQTNTGELFF,TGTGCCAGCCAGACGAACACCGGGGAGCTGTTTTTT
TRBJ1-6,TRBV12-3/TRBV12-4,.,.,CASSSNYNSPLHF,TGTGCCAGCAGTTCGAATTATAATTCACCCCTCCACTTT
TRBJ1-5,TRBV6-6,.,.,CASRERQGTNQPQHF,TGTGCCAGCAGGGAAAGGCAGGGCACCAATCAGCCCCAGCATTTT
TRBJ1-2,TRBV4-3,.,.,CASSQAWDVNYGYTF,TGCGCCAGCAGCCAAGCGTGGGACGTAAACTATGGCTACACCTTC
TRBJ1-2,TRBV19,.,.,CASSAYVQGYGYTF,TGTGCCAGTAGTGCATATGTGCAGGGCTATGGCTACACCTTC
TRBJ1-1,TRBV7-2,.,.,CASSLAVHSPGQNTEAFF,TGTGCCAGCAGCTTAGCGGTACACTCACCGGGACAGAACACTGAAGCTTTCTTT
TRBJ2-5,TRBV3-1/TRBV3-2,TRBD2,.,CASSHLGTRGQETQYF,TGTGCCAGCAGCCACCTCGGGACTAGAGGACAAGAGACCCAGTACTTC
TRBJ1-5,TRBV2,.,.,CASSYARKDQPQHF,TGTGCCAGCAGTTATGCCCGGAAGGATCAGCCCCAGCATTTT
TRBJ2-2,TRBV10-3,.,.,CATKSQGFSTGELFF,TGTGCCACTAAAAGCCAGGGATTCTCTACCGGGGAGCTGTTTTTT
TRBJ1-2,TRBV18,.,.,CASSPGRTWGYTF,TGTGCCAGCTCACCCGGGCGGACCTGGGGCTACACCTTC
TRBJ1-6,TRBV6-6,.,.,CASGAGWSPLHF,TGTGCCAGCGGGGCAGGGTGGTCACCCCTCCACTTT
TRBJ1-1,TRBV5-1,.,once,CASSLDSMNTEAFF,TGCGCCAGCAGCTTGGACAGTATGAACACTGAAGCTTTCTTT
TRBJ2-7,TRBV18,.,.,CASSPSDGSSYEQYF,TGTGCCAGCTCACCCTCGGACGGCAGCTCCTACGAGCAGTACTTC
TRBJ2-2,TRBV3-1/TRBV3-2,.,.,CASSQDGPGGSGELFF,TGTGCCAGCAGCCAAGACGGGCCAGGGGGGAGCGGGGAGCTGTTTTTT
TRBJ2-7,TRBV6-2/TRBV6-3,.,.,CASSYGNLYEQYF,TGTGCCAGCAGTTACGGGAATCTATACGAGCAGTACTTC
TRBJ2-1,TRBV6-2/TRBV6-3,TRBD1,.,CASSANRGRNEQFF,TGTGCCAGCAGCGCGAACAGGGGTCGCAATGAGCAGTTCTTC
TRBJ1-3,TRBV3-1/TRBV3-2,.,.,CASSPTGDTIYF,TGTGCCAGCAGCCCTACCGGGGACACCATATATTTT
TRBJ2-7,TRBV11-2,.,.,CASSLERISYEQYF,TGTGCCAGCAGCTTAGAACGGATCTCCTACGAGCAGTACTTC
TRBJ2-3,TRBV24-1,TRBD2,.,CATSDQRGPGTDTQYF,TGTGCCACCAGTGACCAGCGGGGGCCGGGCACAGATACGCAGTATTTT
TRBJ1-2,TRBV27,.,once,CASSRDFMGGYTF,TGTGCCAGCAGCCGAGATTTCATGGGAGGCTACACCTTC
TRBJ1-5,TRBV4-1,TRBD1,.,CASSQGGTGVNQPQHF,TGCGCCAGCAGCCAAGGAGGGACAGGGGTCAATCAGCCCCAGCATTTT
TRBJ1-1,TRBV5-1,.,once,CASSLGSMNTEAFF,TGCGCCAGCAGCTTGGGGTCCATGAACACTGAAGCTTTCTTT
TRBJ1-3,TRBV19,.,.,CASRQPFSSGNTIYF,TGTGCCAGTAGACAGCCCTTTAGCTCTGGAAACACCATATATTTT
TRBJ1-1,TRBV10-3,TRBD1,.,CAVTGTANTEAFF,TGTGCCGTTACCGGGACAGCGAACACTGAAGCTTTCTTT
TRBJ2-7,TRBV30,.,.,CAWSVAPGREAYEQYF,TGTGCCTGGAGTGTAGCCCCGGGACGAGAGGCCTACGAGCAGTACTTC
TRBJ2-7,TRBV5-1,TRBD2,.,CASSFRTSGGYSYEQYF,TGCGCCAGCAGCTTCCGGACTAGCGGGGGTTACTCCTACGAGCAGTACTTC